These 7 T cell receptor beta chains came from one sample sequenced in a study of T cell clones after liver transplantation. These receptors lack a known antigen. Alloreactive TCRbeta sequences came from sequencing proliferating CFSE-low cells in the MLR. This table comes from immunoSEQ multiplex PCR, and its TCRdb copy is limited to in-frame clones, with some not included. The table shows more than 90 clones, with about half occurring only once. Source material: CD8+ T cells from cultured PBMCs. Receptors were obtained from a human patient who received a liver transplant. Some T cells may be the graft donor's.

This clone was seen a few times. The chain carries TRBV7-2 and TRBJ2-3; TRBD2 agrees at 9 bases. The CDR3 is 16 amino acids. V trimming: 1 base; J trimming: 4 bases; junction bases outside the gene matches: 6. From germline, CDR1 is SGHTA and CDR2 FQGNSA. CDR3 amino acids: CASSLGGGDLADTQYF. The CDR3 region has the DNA TGTGCCAGCAGCTTAGGCGGGGGGGACCTCGCAGATACGCAGTATTTT.

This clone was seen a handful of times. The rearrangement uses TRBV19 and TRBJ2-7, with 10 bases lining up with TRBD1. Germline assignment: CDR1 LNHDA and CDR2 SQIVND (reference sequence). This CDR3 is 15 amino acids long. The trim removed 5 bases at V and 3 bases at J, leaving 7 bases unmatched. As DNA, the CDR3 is TGTGCCAGTAGTCAAACCGGGACAGGGGTCTACGAGCAGTACTTC. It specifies CASSQTGTGVYEQYF.

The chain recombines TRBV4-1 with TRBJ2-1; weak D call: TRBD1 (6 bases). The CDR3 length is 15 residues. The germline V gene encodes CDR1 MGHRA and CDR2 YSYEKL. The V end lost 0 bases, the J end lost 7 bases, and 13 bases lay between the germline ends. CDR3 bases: TGCGCCAGCAGCCAAGATGGCACAGGGTTTAATGAGCAGTTCTTC. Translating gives CASSQDGTGFNEQFF.

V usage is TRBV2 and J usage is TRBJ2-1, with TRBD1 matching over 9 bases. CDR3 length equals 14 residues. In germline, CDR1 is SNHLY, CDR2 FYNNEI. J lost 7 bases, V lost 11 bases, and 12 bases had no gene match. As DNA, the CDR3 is TGTGCCGCCCAGGCGGGGACAGGGCCGAATGAGCAGTTCTTC. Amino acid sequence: CAAQAGTGPNEQFF.

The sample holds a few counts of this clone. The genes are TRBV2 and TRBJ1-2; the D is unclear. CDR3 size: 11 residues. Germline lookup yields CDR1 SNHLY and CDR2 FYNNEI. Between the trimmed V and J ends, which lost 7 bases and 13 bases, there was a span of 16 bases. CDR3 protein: CASNLGQISTF. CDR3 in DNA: TGTGCCAGCAACCTCGGCCAGATATCCACCTTC.

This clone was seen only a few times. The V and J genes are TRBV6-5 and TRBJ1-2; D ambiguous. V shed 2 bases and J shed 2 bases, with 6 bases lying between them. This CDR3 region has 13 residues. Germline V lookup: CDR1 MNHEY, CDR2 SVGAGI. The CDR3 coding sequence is TGTGCCAGCAGTTACGTACAGAACTATGGCTACACCTTC. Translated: CASSYVQNYGYTF.

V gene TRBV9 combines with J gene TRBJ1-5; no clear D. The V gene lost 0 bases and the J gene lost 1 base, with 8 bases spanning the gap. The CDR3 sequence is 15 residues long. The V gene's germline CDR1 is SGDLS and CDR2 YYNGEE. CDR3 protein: CASSVDSGSNQPQHF. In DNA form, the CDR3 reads TGTGCCAGCAGCGTAGACAGCGGGAGCAATCAGCCCCAGCATTTT. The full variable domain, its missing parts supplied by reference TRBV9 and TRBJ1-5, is DSGVTQTPKHLITATGQRVTLRCSPRSGDLSVYWYQQSLDQGLQFLIQYYNGEERAKGNILERFSAQQFPDLHSELNLSSLELGDSALYFCASSVDSGSNQPQHFGDGTRLSIL.